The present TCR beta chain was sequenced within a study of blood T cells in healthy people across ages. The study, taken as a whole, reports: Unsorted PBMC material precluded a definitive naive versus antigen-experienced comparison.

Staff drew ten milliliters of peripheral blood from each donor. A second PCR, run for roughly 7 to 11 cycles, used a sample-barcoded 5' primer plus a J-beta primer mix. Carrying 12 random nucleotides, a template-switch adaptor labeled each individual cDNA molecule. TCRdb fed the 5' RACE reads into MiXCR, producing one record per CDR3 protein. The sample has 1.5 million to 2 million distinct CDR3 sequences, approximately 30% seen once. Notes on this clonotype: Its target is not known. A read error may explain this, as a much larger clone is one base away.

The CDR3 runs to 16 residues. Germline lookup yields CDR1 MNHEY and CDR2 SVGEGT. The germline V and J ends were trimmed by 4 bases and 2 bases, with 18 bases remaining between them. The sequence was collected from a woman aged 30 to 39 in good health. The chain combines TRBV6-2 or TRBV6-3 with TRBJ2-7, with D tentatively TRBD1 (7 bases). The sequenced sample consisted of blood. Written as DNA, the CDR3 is TGTGCCAGCAGTTTCCTCGACCCCAGGGGGGCCTACGAGCAGTACTTC. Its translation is CASSFLDPRGAYEQYF.